One sample yielded the 7 T cell receptor beta chains listed below, sequenced in a study of T cell repertoires in cytomegalovirus infection. Their cognate antigens are unknown. In TCRdb, the reads were re-called with MiXCR into one record per CDR3 protein. The repertoire holds roughly 990,000 distinct CDR3 sequences, with around 31% as singletons. Specimen: cultured CD8+ T cells from PBMCs, collected from culture after CMV antigen stimulation. The source is a human donor in good health (CMV status not recorded). Some clones in this sample may be carry-over from other donors' samples.

To note about this clonotype: One end of the junction is discordant with germline, which a read error may explain. The chain links TRBV3-1 to TRBJ1-2, with 9 bases identical to TRBD1. Germline V gives CDR1 LGHDT, CDR2 YNNKEL (reference sequence). The CDR3 has 15 amino acids. DNA for the CDR3: TGTGCCAGCAGCCAAGGGACAGGGGTTAACTATGACTACACCTTC. Translated, it gives CASSQGTGVNYDYTF.

V and J are TRBV7-2 and TRBJ2-7, with 7 nucleotides matching TRBD1. Germline V lookup: CDR1 SGHTA, CDR2 FQGNSA. CDR3 length: 15 amino acids. The ends lost 7 bases at V and 2 bases at J; junction bases unmatched: 11. The CDR3 DNA sequence: TGTGCCAGCACTTCCGAGGACAGGCCGGCCTACGAGCAGTACTTC. Amino acids: CASTSEDRPAYEQYF.

V gene TRBV19 combines with J gene TRBJ1-1; possibly TRBD1 for D (6 bases). Looked up from germline, CDR1 is LNHDA and CDR2 is SQIVND (reference sequence). The CDR3 has 14 amino acids. Trimming left V 5 bases short and J 1 base short, with 11 bases between. The CDR3 nucleotides read TGTGCCAGTAGTGCCCAGACAGGGAACACTGAAGCTTTCTTT. This gives the protein CASSAQTGNTEAFF. Using reference TRBV19 and TRBJ1-1 for the parts outside the CDR3, the full variable domain is DGGITQSPKYLFRKEGQNVTLSCEQNLNHDAMYWYRQDPGQGLRLIYYSQIVNDFQKGDIAEGYSVSREKKESFPLTVTSAQKNPTAFYLCASSAQTGNTEAFFGQGTRLTVV.

CDR3: CASSYADGTEAFF. CDR3 nucleotide sequence: TGTGCCAGCAGTTACGCAGACGGTACTGAAGCTTTCTTT. The rearrangement joins TRBV6-5 to TRBJ1-1; D is unclear. V shed 2 bases and J shed 5 bases, with 9 bases lying between them. The CDR3 runs to 13 residues. The germline gives CDR1 MNHEY, CDR2 SVGAGI.

This clonotype showed up just a few times. The chain recombines TRBV6-5 with TRBJ1-1; weak D call: TRBD1 (5 bases). The V end was cut by 0 bases, the J end by 7 bases, with 15 bases between. The CDR3 runs 15 residues. Per germline, CDR1 MNHEY and CDR2 SVGAGI. The CDR3 reads CASSYSLGGQGEAFF. As DNA, the CDR3 is TGTGCCAGCAGTTACTCGCTCGGTGGCCAGGGTGAAGCTTTCTTT.

The chain has TRBV7-6 and TRBJ1-6; D may be TRBD1 (6 bases). In germline, CDR1 is SGHVS, CDR2 FNYEAQ. With 1 base removed from V and 10 bases from J, the gap between germline ends came to 14 bases. The CDR3 is 15 amino acids. The CDR3 is CASSLEGEGGSPLHF. The CDR3 DNA reads as TGTGCCAGCAGCTTAGAGGGGGAAGGCGGGTCACCCCTCCACTTT.

V and J are TRBV19 and TRBJ2-7; TRBD1 aligns across 10 bases. The V segment lost 5 bases and the J segment 2 bases; nucleotides outside the gene matches: 6. The CDR3 totals 15 residues. CDR1 LNHDA and CDR2 SQIVND come from the germline V gene (reference sequence). CDR3 protein: CASSPGQGGAYEQYV. The DNA of the CDR3 is TGTGCCAGTAGTCCCGGACAGGGGGGCGCCTACGAGCAGTACGTC.